The following is a T cell receptor (beta chain) sequence with its context. The CDR3 totals 18 residues. CDR1 and CDR2 from the germline V gene are MGHRA and YSYEKL. Trimming took 0 bases from V and 0 from J; bases not matched to a gene: 11. The data originate from a study of cytomegalovirus exposure and HLA in healthy donors. The PCR used 60 Vbeta and 13 Jbeta primers. In the source study's methods: Approximately 80 million unique TCR beta chains, about 11 million of them shared, were counted by a later analysis. Measured with immunoSEQ multiplex PCR; TCRdb has only the in-frame clones, and not every one. The V and J calls and clone size are taken from that table; D and trimming were inferred from the DNA. The data hold 140,000 or so clones, with around 10% observed a single time.

This clonotype was obtained from a male donor in good health and CMV-seronegative. The sequenced sample was PBMCs. The chain has TRBV4-1 and TRBJ2-7; 7 nucleotides match TRBD1. The CDR3 here is CASSQERGLSGYSYEQYF. In DNA form, the CDR3 reads TGCGCCAGCAGCCAAGAGAGGGGGCTCAGTGGGTACTCCTACGAGCAGTACTTC.